This T cell receptor beta chain was found in a study of T cells in Graves' hyperthyroidism and ophthalmopathy. Study-wide findings and caveats: Most thyroid-expanded clonotypes above 0.001 were also found in blood.

The CDR3 consists of 15 residues. The V gene end was trimmed by 3 bases and the J gene end by 2 bases; junction bases not matched to a gene: 3. There are many counts of this clonotype. Its antigen remains unknown. RNA transcripts provided the source from which TCR beta CDR3 regions were amplified. TCR CDR3 regions were first amplified by RT-PCR with HTBI primers. TCRdb re-analysed the multiplex PCR reads in MiXCR, keeping a single row per CDR3 protein. Here the sample spans around 610,000 distinct CDR3 sequences, roughly 14% being singletons. V and J are TRBV12-3 or TRBV12-4 and TRBJ2-2, with 7 positions matching TRBD1. Sample: blood. The TCR was taken from a woman in her thirties or forties with Graves' ophthalmopathy. CDR3 sequence: CASSFRTGNTGELFF. The CDR3 coding sequence is TGTGCCAGCAGTTTCCGGACAGGAAACACCGGGGAGCTGTTTTTT.